The source of this TCR beta chain is a study of blood T cell repertoires in COVID-19. Sequencing was performed with immunoSEQ multiplex PCR; in TCRdb, only in-frame clones are kept and a portion is missing. The repertoire has 85,000 to 130,000 clones, roughly nine tenths of them found once; the top ten carry more than 0.85%. The germline V gene encodes CDR1 LNHDA and CDR2 SQIVND (reference sequence). V gave up 1 base and J gave up 0 bases, with 12 bases separating them. The CDR3 is 16 amino acids. Source material: peripheral blood. The TCR originated in a man aged 55 to 70 with acute or convalescent COVID-19. The V call is TRBV19, the J call TRBJ1-1, with D hard to call. The CDR3 sequence is CASSIALTTMNTEAFF. The CDR3 DNA reads as TGTGCCAGTAGTATAGCCCTGACAACGATGAACACTGAAGCTTTCTTT.